This T cell receptor (beta chain) was captured by sequencing in a study of cytomegalovirus exposure and HLA in healthy donors. The study, taken as a whole, reports: Among TCR beta chains, those listed as cytomegalovirus-associated numbered over 150. A highly shared variant cluster was judged a likely technical artifact. Productive rates of about 87% or about 30% were seen for most TCR beta V segments in an earlier analysis.

Comments on this clone: Antigen: not known.

13 Jbeta primers and 60 Vbeta primers were used for the PCR. Here immunoSEQ multiplex PCR was the method, and the copy in TCRdb shows in-frame clones only, minus some. The sample has more than 85,000 clones; under 85% are singletons. The V gene end was trimmed by 6 bases and the J gene end by 5 bases; junction bases not matched to a gene: 8. CDR1 is MDHEN and CDR2 is SYDVKM in the germline V gene. The CDR3 is 14 residues long. This TCR was recovered from a boy younger than 18 in good health and CMV-seronegative. The rearrangement uses TRBV28 and TRBJ2-7; the match to TRBD2 covers 9 bases. The sequencing sample was made of PBMCs. CDR3 nucleotide sequence: TGTGCCAGCAGCTTTAGCGGGAGTCACAACGAGCAGTACTTC. Residues: CASSFSGSHNEQYF.